A selection of T cell receptor beta chains follows, all from one sample in a study of response to subunit inactivated influenza vaccine. TCRdb reprocessed the RT-PCR reads with MiXCR, giving one entry per CDR3 protein. The data contain almost 250,000 distinct CDR3 sequences, 9% to 15% of them singletons. Sequenced material: non-naive T cells sorted from PBMCs, taken roughly 15 days before vaccination. The source of these receptors is a man between 45 and 60 years old who received an inactivated influenza vaccine. CDR3s include the opening cysteine and the closing phenylalanine or tryptophan. A D gene is named only where the DNA matches it firmly. Clone size is not always given. Where it is, it says once, few, many or a class for expanded clones.

size,D,V,J,DNA,CDR3
few,.,TRBV6-5,TRBJ2-1,TGTGCCAGCAGTTACTCGAGTCTGGGGGCGAATGAGCAGTTCTTC,CASSYSSLGANEQFF
many,.,TRBV28,TRBJ2-6,TGTGCCAGCAGCCGGAGGGCTCACGGGTCTGGGGCCAACGTCCTGACTTTC,CASSRRAHGSGANVLTF
few,.,TRBV10-3,TRBJ2-7,TGTGCCGCGGGGGCGGGAGAACGGTACTTC,CAAGAGERYF
.,TRBD1,TRBV20-1,TRBJ2-5,TGCAGTGCTGTGGGGGACAGGGAAGAGACCCAGTACTTC,CSAVGDREETQYF
.,.,TRBV12-3/TRBV12-4,TRBJ1-2,TGTGCCAGCGGCTTCACAGGGACTTCTCGGGGCTACACCTTC,CASGFTGTSRGYTF
.,.,TRBV20-1,TRBJ1-2,TGCAGTGCTAGAGCCCGGTCAGGGCAACACTATGGCTACACCTTC,CSARARSGQHYGYTF
few,TRBD1,TRBV11-2,TRBJ2-1,TGTGCCAGCAGCCCCGAGACAGGGCCCTACAATGAGCAGTTCTTC,CASSPETGPYNEQFF
few,.,TRBV29-1,TRBJ2-7,TGCAGCGTTGGCGACGGAGGCTACGAGCAGTACTTC,CSVGDGGYEQYF
few,.,TRBV28,TRBJ2-7,TGTGCCAGCAGTAACCCCCGGACTCACAGCTCCTACGAGCAGTACTTC,CASSNPRTHSSYEQYF
.,TRBD2,TRBV10-3,TRBJ2-1,TGTGCCACCTCGGGACTAGCGGGAGGAAGCTCCTACAATGAGCAGTTCTTC,CATSGLAGGSSYNEQFF
many,.,TRBV7-2,TRBJ1-2,TGTGCCAGCAGCTTAGGACAAACTAACTATGGCTACACCTTC,CASSLGQTNYGYTF
few,TRBD1,TRBV25-1,TRBJ1-2,TGTGCCAGCCGATGGACAGGGGGCCTCTACACCTTC,CASRWTGGLYTF
few,TRBD1,TRBV7-8,TRBJ1-2,TGTGCCAGCAGCTTACCGGACAGGGTTGGCTACACCTTC,CASSLPDRVGYTF
many,TRBD2,TRBV6-2/TRBV6-3,TRBJ2-2,TGTGCCAGCAGTTATTCGGGACTAGCGGGAACCGGGGAGCTGTTTTTT,CASSYSGLAGTGELFF
.,TRBD1,TRBV20-1,TRBJ2-7,TGCTGTGCTAGAGACTTGACAGGGTTTACCTACGAGCAGTACTTC,CCARDLTGFTYEQYF
many,.,TRBV4-2,TRBJ2-7,TGTGCCAGCAGCCAGGAGACCACCCGGGTCTACGAGCAGTACTTC,CASSQETTRVYEQYF
.,.,TRBV2,TRBJ2-5,TGTGCCAGCAGTACGGTAGAGACCCAGTACTTC,CASSTVETQYF
many,TRBD1,TRBV20-1,TRBJ1-1,TGCAGTGCCCACCAACAGGGGATGGTTGAAGCTTTCTTT,CSAHQQGMVEAFF
few,.,TRBV25-1,TRBJ2-3,TGTGCCAGCAGTGAGCGGCCCAGCACAGATACGCAGTATTTT,CASSERPSTDTQYF
many,.,TRBV20-1,TRBJ2-7,TGCAGTGCTAGAGGCCGAGGGGACAACTCCTACGAGCAGTACTTC,CSARGRGDNSYEQYF
few,.,TRBV6-5,TRBJ1-2,TGTGCCAGCAGGGGAAAGATTGGTGGCTACACCTTC,CASRGKIGGYTF
.,.,TRBV28,TRBJ1-4,TGTGCCAGCAGCCAGGGCCCCTCCGGGGAAAAACTGTTTTTT,CASSQGPSGEKLFF
many,.,TRBV4-3,TRBJ2-1,TGCGCCAGCAGCCCCAACTCCTACGGTGAGCAGTTCTTC,CASSPNSYGEQFF
.,TRBD2,TRBV27,TRBJ2-1,TGTGCCAGCAGTCCTTGGACTATTGCGGGAGGCTCCTACAATGAGCAGTTCTTC,CASSPWTIAGGSYNEQFF
.,.,TRBV7-9,TRBJ2-1,TGTGCCAGCAGCCAACGGTCCGGGACCCCAAACAATGAGCAGTTCTTC,CASSQRSGTPNNEQFF
few,.,TRBV29-1,TRBJ1-2,TGCAGCGTGGAGGGGATTGAGGACAGAACCTATGGCTACACCTTC,CSVEGIEDRTYGYTF
few,.,TRBV20-1,TRBJ1-6,TGCAGTGCTAGTCTGGGGGGCGTCTCCTATAATTCACCCCTCCACTTT,CSASLGGVSYNSPLHF
few,TRBD1,TRBV7-9,TRBJ1-2,TGTGCCAGCAGCTCCTCCGGGACAGGTTTTGGCTACACCTTC,CASSSSGTGFGYTF
.,.,TRBV10-3,TRBJ1-6,TGTGCCATCAGCCCTGGGTTGGATCCAAGTTCACCCCTCCACTTT,CAISPGLDPSSPLHF
many,TRBD2,TRBV6-2/TRBV6-3,TRBJ2-1,TGTGCCAGCAGTTACCCCCCCGGGTTTCTAGCGGGAGCGGGTTACAATGAGCAGTTCTTC,CASSYPPGFLAGAGYNEQFF
.,.,TRBV5-4,TRBJ2-5,TGTGCCAGCGGATACAGGGACCGGGAGACCCAGTACTTC,CASGYRDRETQYF
few,TRBD1,TRBV27,TRBJ2-3,TGTGCCAGCAGTTTATACGGACAGGCGGATACGCAGTATTTT,CASSLYGQADTQYF
.,TRBD1,TRBV27,TRBJ1-1,TGTGCCAGCAGTATGGGACAGGGGGCCGCTGAAGCTTTCTTT,CASSMGQGAAEAFF
few,.,TRBV7-9,TRBJ1-4,TGTGCCAGCAGCTTACAGGGTAGTAATGAAAAACTGTTTTTT,CASSLQGSNEKLFF
.,TRBD2,TRBV6-2/TRBV6-3,TRBJ2-1,TGTGCCAGCAGTTACGCGGGGGGACGGAGGGACAATGAGCAGTTCTTC,CASSYAGGRRDNEQFF
few,.,TRBV5-6,TRBJ1-4,TGTGCCAGCAGCGCGGACAGCTCTAATGAAAAACTGTTTTTT,CASSADSSNEKLFF
few,TRBD2,TRBV28,TRBJ2-5,TGTGCCAGCAGTCCAGGGACTAGCGGGGGCTACGCACAAGAGACCCAGTACTTC,CASSPGTSGGYAQETQYF
few,.,TRBV6-1,TRBJ1-2,TGTGCCAGCAGTGAAGCAGGACGTTTGAGTGGCTACACCTTC,CASSEAGRLSGYTF
.,.,TRBV20-1,TRBJ2-7,TGCAGTGCTAGCAGTGGCAGGGGGGACGAGCAGTACTTC,CSASSGRGDEQYF
.,TRBD2,TRBV2,TRBJ2-5,TGTGCCAGCAGTTTTAGACTAGCGGGGGGCTCCCCCCAGACCCAGTACTTC,CASSFRLAGGSPQTQYF
.,.,TRBV20-1,TRBJ2-3,TGCAGTGCTAGTGGACCCCCGGGAGCAGATACGCAGTATTTT,CSASGPPGADTQYF
many,.,TRBV7-3,TRBJ2-3,TGTGCCAGCAGCCCCCTAGGGGGAAGCGGGAAAGGCGGCACAGATACGCAGTATTTT,CASSPLGGSGKGGTDTQYF
few,.,TRBV4-3,TRBJ1-2,TGCGCCAGCAGCCAAGATCGTCTAGGGAACTATGGCTACACCTTC,CASSQDRLGNYGYTF